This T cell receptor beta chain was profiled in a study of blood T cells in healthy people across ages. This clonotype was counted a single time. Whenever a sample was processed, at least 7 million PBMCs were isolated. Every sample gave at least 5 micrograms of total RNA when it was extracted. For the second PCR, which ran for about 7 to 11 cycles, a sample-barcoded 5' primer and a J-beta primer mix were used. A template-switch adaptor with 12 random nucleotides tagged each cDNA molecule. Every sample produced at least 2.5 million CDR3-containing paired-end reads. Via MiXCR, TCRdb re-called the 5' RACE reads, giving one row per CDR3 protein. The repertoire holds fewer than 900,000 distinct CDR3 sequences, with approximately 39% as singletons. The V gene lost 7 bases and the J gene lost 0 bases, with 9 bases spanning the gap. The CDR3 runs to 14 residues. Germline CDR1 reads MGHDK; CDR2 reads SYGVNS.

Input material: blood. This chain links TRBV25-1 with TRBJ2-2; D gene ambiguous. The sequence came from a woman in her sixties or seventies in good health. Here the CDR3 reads CASKPDPNTGELFF. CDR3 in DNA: TGTGCCAGCAAGCCAGACCCGAACACCGGGGAGCTGTTTTTT.